This T cell receptor (beta chain) comes out of a study of T cell responses to AZD1222 COVID-19 vaccine. Overall study results and limits: Among AZD1222 vaccinees, only five to seven were seropositive at baseline.

Measured with immunoSEQ multiplex PCR; TCRdb has only the in-frame clones, and not every one. In the table there are 150,000 to 200,000 clones, 85% to 95% of which are singletons. Concerning this clone itself: Its antigen is unknown.

Looked up from germline, CDR1 is MNHNS and CDR2 is SASEGT. The V and J ends lost 4 bases and 4 bases, in that order; junction bases with no gene match: 8. The CDR3 length is 15 residues. This clonotype was obtained from an adult in good health. Source: peripheral blood, taken on day 0 of AZD1222 vaccination. This chain uses TRBV6-1 with TRBJ2-3; 7 bases are shared with TRBD2. CDR3: CASSGAGWASDTQYF. CDR3 sequence (DNA): TGTGCCAGCAGTGGAGCGGGGTGGGCCTCAGATACGCAGTATTTT.